Shown below are 13 T cell receptor beta chains from a single sample sequenced in a study of T cells after somatic rescue of genetic block. Sequencing used immunoSEQ multiplex PCR; TCRdb keeps in-frame clones, though not all of them. The sample comprises approximately 78,000 clones, roughly 90% of which are singletons, and around 2.8% rests with the top ten. The source material was peripheral blood mononuclear cells (PBMCs). Receptors originate from a man between 25 and 39 years old.

This rearrangement joins TRBV6-6 to TRBJ2-5, with TRBD1 identical over 8 bases. Per germline, CDR1 MNHNY and CDR2 SVGAGI (reference sequence). Trimming removed 4 bases from V and 5 bases from J; junction bases left unmatched: 3. This CDR3 region has 13 residues. This chain's CDR3 is CASSSRGHETQYF. The CDR3 nucleotides read TGTGCCAGCAGTTCCAGGGGGCATGAGACCCAGTACTTC.

The chain uses TRBV10-3 and TRBJ2-3, with 9 positions matching TRBD1. Trimming removed 4 bases from V and 5 bases from J; junction bases left unmatched: 7. CDR1 is ENHRY, CDR2 SYGVKD, per germline. This CDR3 contains 15 residues. As DNA, the CDR3 is TGTGCCATCAGTGGCCCGGGACAGGGCTTAGATACGCAGTATTTT. Translated, it gives CAISGPGQGLDTQYF.

The chain links TRBV10-3 to TRBJ2-5; 7 bases line up with TRBD1. CDR1 is ENHRY and CDR2 is SYGVKD in the germline V gene. The length of the CDR3 is 14 residues. Trimming at V came to 0 bases and at J to 4 bases, leaving 2 bases not matched to a gene. CDR3 nucleotides: TGTGCCATCAGTGAGTCAGGGGGCGTAGAGACCCAGTACTTC. It encodes CAISESGGVETQYF.

This rearrangement joins TRBV7-9 to TRBJ2-3, with D perhaps TRBD2 (5 bases). The CDR3 runs 15 residues. Germline-derived CDR1 and CDR2 are SEHNR and FQNEAQ (reference sequence). V shed 5 bases and J shed 1 base, with 13 bases lying between them. In nucleotides, the CDR3 is TGTGCCAGCAGCGTTAATAGCGACCGCACAGATACGCAGTATTTT. This sequence encodes CASSVNSDRTDTQYF.

V and J are TRBV7-6 and TRBJ2-7, with 7 bases lining up with TRBD1. The CDR3 spans 15 residues. The V gene's germline CDR1 is SGHVS and CDR2 FNYEAQ. After removal of 3 bases from V and 6 bases from J, the junction contained 11 bases not matched to a gene. Here the CDR3 DNA reads TGTGCCAGCAGCTTTAAGACAGGGATCTTCGTCGAGCAGTACTTC. Translating it yields CASSFKTGIFVEQYF.

The V gene is TRBV7-9, the J gene TRBJ2-7; 8 bases match TRBD1. The CDR3 length is 14 residues. The V gene's germline CDR1 is SEHNR and CDR2 FQNEAQ (reference sequence). V dropped 8 bases and J dropped 7; count of bases not matched to a gene: 13. The CDR3 loop reads CASGFYQGAGEQYF. CDR3 nucleotides: TGTGCCAGCGGATTCTATCAGGGGGCGGGTGAGCAGTACTTC.

This clone was recorded a few times. The chain joins TRBV20-1 to TRBJ1-1; D is ambiguous. V dropped 0 bases and J dropped 8 bases, with 7 bases sitting between them. Germline assignment: CDR1 DFQATT and CDR2 SNEGSKA (reference sequence). CDR3 length equals 11 residues. The CDR3 DNA is TGCAGTGCTAGAGAGAGAGCCGAAGCTTTCTTT. This sequence encodes CSARERAEAFF.

The chain employs TRBV2 and TRBJ1-2, with TRBD1 matching over 7 bases. Per the germline V gene, CDR1 is SNHLY and CDR2 is FYNNEI. CDR3 length equals 13 residues. Trimming cost V 6 bases and J 1 base; bases outside gene matches: 2. The CDR3 protein is CASRWDSNYGYTF. CDR3 in DNA: TGTGCCAGCAGATGGGACAGTAACTATGGCTACACCTTC.

This chain joins TRBV18 and TRBJ2-7; tentatively, D is TRBD2 (7 bases). CDR3 length equals 14 residues. Trimming shortened V by 0 bases and J by 4 bases, and 10 bases separated the two germline ends. Germline V gene lookup returns CDR1 KGHSH and CDR2 LQKENI. The CDR3 region has the DNA TGTGCCAGCTCACCACCGGGGGGGCCGTACGAGCAGTACTTC. Encoded protein: CASSPPGGPYEQYF.

CDR3 sequence reads: CASSESTVRSTDTQYF. In DNA form, the CDR3 reads TGTGCCAGCAGTGAGAGCACAGTAAGGAGCACAGATACGCAGTATTTT. The rearrangement joins TRBV2 to TRBJ2-3; no reliable D call. With 3 bases removed from V and 0 bases from J, the gap between germline ends came to 13 bases. The CDR3 length is 16 residues. Per the germline V gene, CDR1 is SNHLY and CDR2 is FYNNEI.

The chain links TRBV6-6 to TRBJ2-1, with D maybe TRBD1 (5 bases). Germline V lookup: CDR1 MNHNY, CDR2 SVGAGI (reference sequence). Trimming removed 6 bases at V and 7 bases at J, with 19 bases between. The CDR3 has 15 amino acids. The DNA for the CDR3 is TGTGCCAGCAGCCCCATCCCTTACAGGTCAAATGAGCAGTTCTTC. It codes for CASSPIPYRSNEQFF.

This chain links TRBV7-8 with TRBJ2-7; the D is unclear. This CDR3 region has 16 residues. V was clipped by 5 bases and J by 0 bases, with 17 bases between them. CDR1 and CDR2 (germline): SGHVS, FQNEAQ. The CDR3 sequence: CASSTKPGPFSYEQYF. The CDR3 DNA is TGTGCCAGCAGCACAAAGCCGGGTCCCTTCTCCTACGAGCAGTACTTC.

The rearrangement uses TRBV27 and TRBJ2-7; 8 positions match TRBD1. The CDR3 contains 14 residues. Germline CDR1 MNHEY, CDR2 SMNVEV (reference sequence). The V gene end was trimmed by 5 bases and the J gene end by 4 bases; junction bases not matched to a gene: 7. CDR3 sequence reads: CASSLGTGPYEQYF. CDR3 coding DNA: TGTGCCAGCAGTCTTGGGACAGGTCCATACGAGCAGTACTTC.